This record covers a single T cell receptor (beta chain). The antigen remains unidentified. With V trimmed by 0 bases and J by 10 bases, 3 bases remained unmatched. Germline CDR1 SGHTA, CDR2 FQGNSA. The CDR3 totals 13 residues. These data originate in a study of shared clonotypes between healthy human individuals. The overall study: CD8 memory received one plate per donor, CD8 naive two, CD4 memory three and CD4 naive three. Study findings and constraints: Sharing across four donors was highest in naive CD4 (around 5%) and lowest in memory CD8 (roughly 0.4%). Compared with clonotypes that all four donors shared, non-shared clonotypes had lower generation probabilities.

Naive CD8 cells lacked CD45RO and underwent positive selection for CCR7, leaving out terminally differentiated effector memory CD45RA+ cells. Profiled with immunoSEQ multiplex PCR; TCRdb holds only in-frame clones, not every one. The sample shows about 2 million clones, over 85% of them seen only once. The receptor's source is a man in his late teens or twenties in good health. Sequenced input: naive CD8+ T cells sorted from blood. V gene TRBV7-2 combines with J gene TRBJ2-1; TRBD1 matches 7 bases. The CDR3 DNA reads as TGTGCCAGCAGCTTAGCGCGACAGGGCGAGCAGTTCTTC. This encodes CASSLARQGEQFF.